The T cell receptor (beta chain) described here comes from a study of STAT3 mutations in large granular lymphocyte leukemia. The wider study: Among longitudinally sequenced T-LGLL patients, roughly half had canonical activating STAT3 mutations detected. More than half of T-LGLL patients received immunosuppressive therapy.

Study-wide results and limits: Every T-LGLL patient had at least one immunodominant TCRbeta clonotype. Suggested: STAT3 mutation was not the ancestral event for these clonal expansions.

TCRdb keeps only in-frame clones here, not all; method: immunoSEQ multiplex PCR. The sample lists around 4,100 clones; roughly 66% were seen once. This clone was counted a single time. Its antigen is not known. The origin of this receptor is a human donor with T large granular lymphocyte leukemia. Some clones in this sample may be carry-over from other donors' samples. Sequencing used PBMCs.

The CDR3 loop is CASSPRDPRDSPLHF. The CDR3 nucleotides read TGTGCCAGCTCACCCCGGGACCCGCGGGATTCACCCCTCCACTTT. The chain recombines TRBV18 with TRBJ1-6, with D perhaps TRBD1 (5 bases). Trimming took 3 bases from V and 8 from J, leaving 14 bases between them. The CDR3 sequence is 15 residues long. Per the germline V gene, CDR1 is KGHSH and CDR2 is LQKENI.